Reported below is one T cell receptor beta chain. Original methodology: Counts of nucleated cells, estimated from reference gene primer amplification, were obtained. The method was immunoSEQ multiplex PCR; TCRdb's version includes in-frame clones alone and lacks a portion of them. V, J and clone size derive from that table, while D and trimming were established from the DNA sequence. Counted here are some 120,000 clones, roughly four fifths occurring once; the ten biggest clones make up roughly 7.9%. The CDR3 consists of 14 residues. Trimming took 0 bases from V and 0 from J, leaving 6 bases between them. Germline CDR1 and CDR2: SGHRS and YFSETQ. This specimen belongs to a study of blood T cell repertoires in COVID-19. Study-level background: Samples came from the United States, Italy and Spain, spanning acute and convalescent COVID-19. Sources were T cells, B-cell-depleted T cells, or PBMCs; the material itself was cDNA or gDNA.

The receptor was derived from a man in his 70s with acute or convalescent COVID-19. Sequencing used peripheral blood. This chain joins TRBV5-1 and TRBJ1-1; D gene ambiguous. This CDR3 reads CASSLAVMNTEAFF. For the CDR3, the DNA is TGCGCCAGCAGCTTGGCCGTTATGAACACTGAAGCTTTCTTT. The variable domain in full, with the rest retrieved from reference TRBV5-1 and TRBJ1-1, is KAGVTQTPRYLIKTRGQQVTLSCSPISGHRSVSWYQQTPGQGLQFLFEYFSETQRNKGNFPGRFSGRQFSNSRSEMNVSTLELGDSALYLCASSLAVMNTEAFFGQGTRLTVV.